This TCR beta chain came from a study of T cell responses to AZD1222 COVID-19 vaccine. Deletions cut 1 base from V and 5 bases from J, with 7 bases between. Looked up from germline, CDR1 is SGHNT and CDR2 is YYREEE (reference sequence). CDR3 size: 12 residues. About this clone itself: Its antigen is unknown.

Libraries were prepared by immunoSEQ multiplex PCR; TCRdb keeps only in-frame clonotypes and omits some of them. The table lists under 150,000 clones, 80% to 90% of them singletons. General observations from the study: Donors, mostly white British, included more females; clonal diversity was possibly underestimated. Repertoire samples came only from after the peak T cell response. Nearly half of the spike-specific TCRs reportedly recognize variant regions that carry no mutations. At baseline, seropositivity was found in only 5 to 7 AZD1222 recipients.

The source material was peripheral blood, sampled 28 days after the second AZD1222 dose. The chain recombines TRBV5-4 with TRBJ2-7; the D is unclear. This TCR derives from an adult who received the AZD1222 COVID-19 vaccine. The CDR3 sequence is CASSLWRNEQYF. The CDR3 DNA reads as TGTGCCAGCAGCTTGTGGCGTAACGAGCAGTACTTC.